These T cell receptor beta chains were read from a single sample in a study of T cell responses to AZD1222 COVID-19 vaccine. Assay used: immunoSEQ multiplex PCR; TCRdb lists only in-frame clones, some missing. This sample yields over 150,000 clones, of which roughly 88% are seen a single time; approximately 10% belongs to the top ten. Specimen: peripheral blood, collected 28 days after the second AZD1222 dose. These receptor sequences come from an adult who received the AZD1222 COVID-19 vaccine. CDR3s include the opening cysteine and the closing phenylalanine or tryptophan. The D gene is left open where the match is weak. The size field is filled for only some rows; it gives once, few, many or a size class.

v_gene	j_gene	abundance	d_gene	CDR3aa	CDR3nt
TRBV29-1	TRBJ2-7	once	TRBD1	CSVRGDRGTYEQYF	TGCAGCGTGCGGGGGGACAGGGGCACCTACGAGCAGTACTTC
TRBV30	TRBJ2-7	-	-	CAWSVGPYEQYF	TGTGCCTGGAGTGTAGGGCCGTACGAGCAGTACTTC
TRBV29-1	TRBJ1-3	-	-	CSVQGQARGNTIYF	TGCAGCGTTCAGGGGCAGGCAAGAGGAAACACCATATATTTT
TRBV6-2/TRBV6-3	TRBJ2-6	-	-	CASSYGAGANVLTF	TGTGCCAGCAGTTACGGGGCTGGGGCCAACGTCCTGACTTTC
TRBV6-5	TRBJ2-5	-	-	CAGAEEYGETQYF	TGTGCCGGGGCAGAAGAGTATGGGGAGACCCAGTACTTC
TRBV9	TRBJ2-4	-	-	CASSTGFETKNIQYF	TGTGCCAGCAGTACAGGGTTTGAGACCAAAAACATTCAGTACTTC
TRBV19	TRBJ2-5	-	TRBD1	CASSSRGQGAQTQYF	TGTGCCAGTAGTAGCCGAGGACAGGGGGCACAGACCCAGTACTTC
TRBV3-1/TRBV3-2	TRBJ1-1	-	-	CASSQGWARDEAFF	TGTGCCAGCAGCCAAGGGTGGGCCAGAGATGAAGCTTTCTTT
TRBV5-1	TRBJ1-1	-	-	CASSLEFGGGDEAFF	TGCGCCAGCAGCTTGGAATTCGGGGGAGGTGATGAAGCTTTCTTT
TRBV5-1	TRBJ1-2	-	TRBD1	CASSPGGTDYGYTF	TGCGCCAGCAGCCCCGGGGGGACAGACTATGGCTACACCTTC
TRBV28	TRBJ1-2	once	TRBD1	CASSLASGQINGYTF	TGTGCCAGCAGTTTGGCTTCGGGACAGATAAATGGCTACACCTTC
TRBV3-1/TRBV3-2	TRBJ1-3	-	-	CASSQLRNTIYF	TGTGCCAGCAGCCAACTGCGAAACACCATATATTTT
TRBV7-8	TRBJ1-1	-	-	CASSLGQGNTEAFF	TGTGCCAGCAGCTTAGGGCAGGGAAACACTGAAGCTTTCTTT
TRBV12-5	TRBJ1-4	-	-	CASGLRGANEKLFF	TGTGCTAGTGGTTTGAGAGGAGCTAATGAAAAACTGTTTTTT
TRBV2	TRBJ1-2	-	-	CARGTGTPPGGYTF	TGTGCCAGGGGTACCGGGACCCCACCGGGAGGCTACACCTTC
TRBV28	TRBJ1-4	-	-	CASSFLEREKLFF	TGTGCCAGCAGTTTCCTAGAGCGGGAAAAACTGTTTTTT
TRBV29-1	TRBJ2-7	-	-	CSVKPGHSGGDGEQYF	TGCAGCGTCAAACCGGGACACTCTGGAGGGGATGGCGAGCAGTACTTC
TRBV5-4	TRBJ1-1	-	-	CASSFGGTEAFF	TGTGCCAGCAGCTTCGGGGGGACTGAAGCTTTCTTT
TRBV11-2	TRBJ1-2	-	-	CASSLSGYGYTF	TGTGCCAGCAGCTTATCGGGTTATGGCTACACCTTC
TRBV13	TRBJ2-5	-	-	CASSFRGGGETQYF	TGTGCCAGCAGCTTCAGAGGGGGTGGGGAGACCCAGTACTTC
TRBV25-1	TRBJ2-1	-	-	CASSLSGSYNEQFF	TGTGCCAGCAGTCTCAGCGGGTCCTACAATGAGCAGTTCTTC
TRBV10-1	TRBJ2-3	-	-	CASRQGLGTQYF	TGCGCCAGCAGACAGGGTCTGGGTACGCAGTATTTT
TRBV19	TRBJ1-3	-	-	CASSIGRVSGNTIYF	TGTGCCAGTAGTATCGGCAGAGTCTCTGGAAACACCATATATTTT
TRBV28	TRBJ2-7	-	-	CASSFSLGQVYEQYF	TGTGCCAGCAGTTTCTCCCTGGGGCAGGTCTACGAGCAGTACTTC
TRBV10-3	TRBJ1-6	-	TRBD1	CAISGGTGRNSPLHF	TGTGCCATCAGTGGGGGGACAGGGAGAAATTCACCCCTCCACTTT
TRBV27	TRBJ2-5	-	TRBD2	CASKPMQRGGGETQYF	TGTGCCAGCAAACCCATGCAGCGGGGGGGAGGAGAGACCCAGTACTTC
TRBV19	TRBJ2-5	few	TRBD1	CASSQGQAQETQYF	TGTGCCAGTAGTCAAGGACAGGCCCAAGAGACCCAGTACTTC
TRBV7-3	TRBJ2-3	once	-	CASSLRDTSTDTQYF	TGTGCCAGCAGCTTACGGGACACAAGCACAGATACGCAGTATTTT
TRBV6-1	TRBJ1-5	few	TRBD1	CASSGDRDRWGVSNQPQHF	TGTGCCAGCAGTGGGGACCGGGACAGATGGGGAGTTAGCAATCAGCCCCAGCATTTT
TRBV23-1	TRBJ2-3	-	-	CASSQSGGPSTDTQYF	TGCGCCAGCAGTCAATCTGGGGGGCCGAGCACAGATACGCAGTATTTT
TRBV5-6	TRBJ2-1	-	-	CASSLVRDEQFF	TGTGCCAGCAGCTTGGTCCGGGATGAGCAGTTCTTC
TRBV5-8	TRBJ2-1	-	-	CASSPRTVNEQFF	TGTGCCAGCAGCCCCCGGACAGTCAATGAGCAGTTCTTC
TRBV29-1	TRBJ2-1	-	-	CSVEAATYNEQFF	TGCAGCGTTGAAGCGGCAACCTACAATGAGCAGTTCTTC
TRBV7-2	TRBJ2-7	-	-	CASSPDSRRYEQYF	TGTGCCAGCAGCCCGGACAGCCGTCGTTACGAGCAGTACTTC
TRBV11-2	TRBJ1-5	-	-	CASSSDGTYDNSNQPQHF	TGTGCCAGCAGCTCGGACGGGACATACGATAATAGCAATCAGCCCCAGCATTTT
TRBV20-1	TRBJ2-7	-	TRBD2	CSASLLAGAGEQYF	TGCAGTGCTAGTCTACTAGCGGGGGCGGGAGAGCAGTACTTC
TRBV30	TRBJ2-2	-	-	CAWSPPNTGELFF	TGTGCCTGGAGTCCCCCGAACACCGGGGAGCTGTTTTTT
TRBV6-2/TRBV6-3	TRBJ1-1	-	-	CASSPNTEAFF	TGTGCCAGCAGCCCCAACACTGAAGCTTTCTTT
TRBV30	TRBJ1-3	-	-	CAWTGVSGNTIYF	TGTGCCTGGACGGGAGTCTCTGGAAACACCATATATTTT
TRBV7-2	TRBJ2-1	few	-	CASSLARGNEQFF	TGTGCCAGCAGCTTAGCCAGGGGAAATGAGCAGTTCTTC